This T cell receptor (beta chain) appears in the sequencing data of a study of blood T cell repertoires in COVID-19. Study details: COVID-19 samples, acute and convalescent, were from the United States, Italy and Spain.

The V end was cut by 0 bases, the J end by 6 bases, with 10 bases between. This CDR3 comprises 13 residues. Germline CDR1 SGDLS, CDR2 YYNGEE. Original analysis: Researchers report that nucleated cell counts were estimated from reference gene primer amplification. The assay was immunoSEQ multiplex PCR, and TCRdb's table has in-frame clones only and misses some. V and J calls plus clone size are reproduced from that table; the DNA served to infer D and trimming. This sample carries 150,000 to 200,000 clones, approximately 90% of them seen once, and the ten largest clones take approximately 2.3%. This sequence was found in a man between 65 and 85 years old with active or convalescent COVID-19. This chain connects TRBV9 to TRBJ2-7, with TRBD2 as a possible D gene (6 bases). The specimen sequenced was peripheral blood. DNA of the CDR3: TGTGCCAGCAGCGTAGCGGGGGAAGGCGAGCAGTACTTC. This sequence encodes CASSVAGEGEQYF. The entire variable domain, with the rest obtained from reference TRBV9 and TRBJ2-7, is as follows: DSGVTQTPKHLITATGQRVTLRCSPRSGDLSVYWYQQSLDQGLQFLIQYYNGEERAKGNILERFSAQQFPDLHSELNLSSLELGDSALYFCASSVAGEGEQYFGPGTRLTVT.